These 16 T cell receptor beta chains were sequenced from one sample in a study of shared clonotypes between healthy human individuals (dated by TCRdb to the early 2020s). Libraries were made using the immunoSEQ multiplex PCR assay. The table was pulled from immuneACCESS by TCRdb, which kept in-frame rearrangements only. Such tables lose some clones; where checked, under half of the loss comes from unresolved V genes, and the rest has no known cause. This sample lists 2 million to 2.5 million clones; approximately 95% were detected once. Under 0.45% of the sample belongs to the ten largest clones. The sequenced material came from naive CD4+ T cells from PBMCs. Explained via the paper, the cell subset or site label denotes: CD45RA+ positively selected. The receptors come from a man aged 18 to 35 in good health. Some clones in this sample may be carry-over from other donors' samples.

CDR3 nucleotide sequence: TGTGCTAGTGCCTCAACAGGCGATCGCTCTGGAAACACCATATATTTT. Translated, it gives CASASTGDRSGNTIYF. This chain joins TRBV12-5 and TRBJ1-3, with D maybe TRBD1 (5 bases). This CDR3 spans 16 amino acids. V was shortened by 7 bases and J by 0 bases, with 16 bases between the two germline ends. The germline CDR1 and CDR2 sequences are LGHNT and FRNRAP.

The CDR3 region has the DNA TGTGCCAGCAGCCTAATGGCCGTAGCGGGTGTCTACAATGAGCAGTTCTTC. Its protein is CASSLMAVAGVYNEQFF. The gene calls are TRBV7-2 and TRBJ2-1, with 7 bases fitting TRBD2. In germline, CDR1 is SGHTA, CDR2 FQGNSA. J was trimmed by 3 bases and V by 5 bases; bases with no gene match: 13. This CDR3 is built from 17 residues.

The gene calls are TRBV29-1 and TRBJ2-3; 7 bases are a match to TRBD1. Unmatched junction bases numbered 12, after V lost 6 bases and J lost 0 bases. Germline CDR1 and CDR2: SQVTM and ANQGSEA. The CDR3 extends over 16 amino acids. The CDR3 spells CSVRGPARGSTDTQYF. The CDR3 coding sequence is TGCAGCGTGAGGGGGCCCGCCAGGGGAAGCACAGATACGCAGTATTTT.

V gene TRBV6-4 combines with J gene TRBJ2-2, with a tentative D call TRBD1 (7 bases). Germline assignment: CDR1 MRHNA and CDR2 SNTAGT. The V end was cut by 2 bases, the J end by 5 bases, with 12 bases between. This CDR3 comprises 15 residues. The CDR3 DNA reads as TGTGCCAGCAGTGACCAGGCAGGGGGGACCGGGGAGCTGTTTTTT. Its translation is CASSDQAGGTGELFF.

Regarding this clone: Other DNA sequences in this specimen translate into the identical CDR3. This rearrangement joins TRBV27 to TRBJ1-2; perhaps TRBD1 as D (5 bases). The V end lost 2 bases, the J end lost 4 bases, and 11 bases lay between the germline ends. Germline CDR1 and CDR2: MNHEY and SMNVEV (reference sequence). The CDR3 runs to 14 residues. The CDR3 spells CASSLAGGSYGYTF. DNA of the CDR3: TGTGCCAGCAGTTTAGCGGGGGGGAGCTATGGCTACACCTTC.

The table lists this clone with a count of one. The rearrangement links TRBV7-2 to TRBJ1-3, with 8 bases identical to TRBD1. V lost 3 bases, J lost 4 bases, and 8 bases stayed unmatched. Per the germline V gene, CDR1 is SGHTA and CDR2 is FQGNSA. This CDR3 region has 16 residues. The CDR3 bases are TGTGCCAGCAGCTTGTCTATTGGGACAGGCGGAAACACCATATATTTT. This translates into CASSLSIGTGGNTIYF.

The chain uses TRBV6-6 and TRBJ2-7, with D perhaps being TRBD1 or TRBD2 (7 bases each). Germline V lookup: CDR1 MNHNY, CDR2 SVGAGI (reference sequence). Trimming took off 6 bases at V and 2 bases at J, with 20 bases between the two ends. The CDR3 length is 16 residues. CDR3 protein: CASSRGGGLGTYEQYF. CDR3 bases: TGTGCCAGCAGCAGGGGGGGTGGCCTAGGGACCTACGAGCAGTACTTC.

The J gene is TRBJ2-1, the V gene TRBV18, with D unresolved. V lost 5 bases and J 0 bases, leaving 14 bases between the germline ends. The CDR3 length is 16 residues. Germline CDR1 reads KGHSH; CDR2 reads LQKENI. CDR3 protein: CASSSFSPNSYNEQFF. The DNA of the CDR3 is TGTGCCAGCTCATCATTTAGCCCGAACTCCTACAATGAGCAGTTCTTC.

The chain is built from TRBV6-1 and TRBJ1-1, with D unresolved. Germline V gene data show CDR1 as MNHNS and CDR2 as SASEGT. V lost 0 bases and J lost 2, with 10 bases in between. This CDR3 has 15 residues. CDR3 coding DNA: TGTGCCAGCAGTGAAGCGAGGGCAACCAACACTGAAGCTTTCTTT. The encoded protein is CASSEARATNTEAFF.

The chain employs TRBV6-1 and TRBJ1-1; D possibly corresponds to TRBD1 (5 bases). The germline V gene encodes CDR1 MNHNS and CDR2 SASEGT. V dropped 7 bases and J dropped 8 bases, with 17 bases sitting between them. The CDR3 runs 13 residues. The CDR3 loop is CASTTGWRQEAFF. The DNA of the CDR3 is TGTGCCAGCACAACCGGATGGAGACAGGAAGCTTTCTTT.

This CDR3 is CASMRDKVSFTYTF. The CDR3 nucleotides are TGTGCCAGCATGCGGGACAAGGTAAGTTTTACCTACACCTTC. This chain uses TRBV7-3 with TRBJ1-2, with TRBD1 as a possible D gene (6 bases). Between the trimmed V and J ends, which lost 7 bases and 10 bases, there was a span of 22 bases. The CDR3 totals 14 residues. Germline loops: CDR1 SGHTA, CDR2 FQGTGA. The full variable domain, its missing parts supplied by reference TRBV7-3 and TRBJ1-2, is GAGVSQTPSNKVTEKGKYVELRCDPISGHTALYWYRQSLGQGPEFLIYFQGTGAADDSGLPNDRFFAVRPEGSVSTLKIQRTERGDSAVYLCASMRDKVSFTYTFGSGTRLTVV.

The chain couples TRBV5-4 to TRBJ2-5; tentatively, D is TRBD1 (6 bases). Trimming cost V 4 bases and J 1 base, with 17 bases left between them. Germline V CDR1 and CDR2: SGHNT, YYREEE (reference sequence). The CDR3 spans 16 residues. The CDR3: CASSQKKGQLQETQYF. CDR3 sequence (DNA): TGTGCCAGCAGCCAGAAGAAGGGACAACTCCAAGAGACCCAGTACTTC.

The chain employs TRBV4-3 and TRBJ2-4; no definite D call. The CDR3 totals 15 residues. V lost 0 bases and J 7 bases, leaving 13 bases between the germline ends. The germline CDR1 and CDR2 sequences are LGHNA and YSLEER. Here the CDR3 DNA reads TGCGCCAGCAGCCAAGATTTCCAGCGCCGGAACATTCAGTACTTC. Residues: CASSQDFQRRNIQYF.

The rearrangement joins TRBV7-2 to TRBJ2-7; tentative D call: TRBD2 (5 bases). Germline loops: CDR1 SGHTA, CDR2 FQGNSA. Trimming shortened V by 1 base and J by 5 bases, and 12 bases separated the two germline ends. This CDR3 spans 14 amino acids. Here the CDR3 reads CASSLVGFGDEQYF. The DNA for the CDR3 is TGTGCCAGCAGCTTAGTGGGTTTCGGGGACGAGCAGTACTTC.

CDR3 region: CASSLVQGLDEKLFF. DNA for the CDR3: TGTGCCAGCAGTTTAGTACAGGGCTTAGACGAAAAACTGTTTTTT. The genes are TRBV28 and TRBJ1-4; D is perhaps TRBD1 (6 bases). V dropped 2 bases and J dropped 8 bases, with 15 bases sitting between them. The CDR3 totals 15 residues. Looked up from germline, CDR1 is MDHEN and CDR2 is SYDVKM.

CDR3 residues: CASKDRENWNTIYF. Here the CDR3 DNA reads TGTGCCAGCAAGGACAGGGAAAATTGGAACACCATATATTTT. This chain links TRBV19 with TRBJ1-3, with TRBD1 matching 8 bases. CDR1 LNHDA and CDR2 SQIVND come from the germline V gene (reference sequence). The CDR3 consists of 14 residues. V dropped 9 bases and J dropped 7; count of bases not matched to a gene: 11.